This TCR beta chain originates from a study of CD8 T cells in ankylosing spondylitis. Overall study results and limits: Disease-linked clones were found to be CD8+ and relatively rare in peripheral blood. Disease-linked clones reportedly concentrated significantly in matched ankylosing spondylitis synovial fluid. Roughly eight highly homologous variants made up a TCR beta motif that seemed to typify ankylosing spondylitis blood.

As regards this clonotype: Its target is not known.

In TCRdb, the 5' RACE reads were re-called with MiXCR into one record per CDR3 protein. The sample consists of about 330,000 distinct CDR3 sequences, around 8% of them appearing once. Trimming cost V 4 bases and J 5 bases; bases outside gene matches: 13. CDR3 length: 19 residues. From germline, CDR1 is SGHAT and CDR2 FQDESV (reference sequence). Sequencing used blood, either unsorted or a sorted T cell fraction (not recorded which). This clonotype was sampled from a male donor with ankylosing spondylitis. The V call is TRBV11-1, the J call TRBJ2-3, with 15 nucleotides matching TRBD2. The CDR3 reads CASSWTYRTSGRDGDTQYF. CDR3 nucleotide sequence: TGTGCCAGCAGCTGGACTTACAGGACTAGCGGGAGGGATGGAGATACGCAGTATTTT.